The rows below give T cell receptor beta chains drawn from one sample of a study of T cells after posttransplantation cyclophosphamide. The protocol was immunoSEQ multiplex PCR, while the TCRdb copy is restricted to in-frame clones and leaves out a portion. The sample carries 4,500 to 6,000 clones, about 61% recorded once. Input material: memory CD8+ T cells sorted from blood. These receptors were collected from an older woman in good health, CMV-negative, and a related stem cell transplant donor. Both conserved end residues are part of each CDR3. The D gene is left open where the match is weak. Clone size, where shown, is once, few, many, or a class for clones that have expanded.

J | size | D | V | CDR3 | DNA
TRBJ1-1 | few | NA | TRBV27 | CASSLLSGGTEAFF | TGTGCCAGCAGTCTTCTTTCGGGGGGCACTGAAGCTTTCTTT
TRBJ2-7 | NA | TRBD2 | TRBV7-9 | CASSPGGGYEQYF | TGTGCCAGCAGCCCCGGCGGGGGCTACGAGCAGTACTTC
TRBJ2-1 | NA | NA | TRBV14 | CASSQGASMSDEQFF | TGTGCCAGCAGCCAGGGGGCGAGCATGTCCGATGAGCAGTTCTTC
TRBJ2-7 | NA | NA | TRBV27 | CASSVRESNYEQYF | TGTGCCAGCAGTGTTCGGGAATCGAACTACGAGCAGTACTTC
TRBJ2-6 | NA | NA | TRBV6-4 | CASEQTLSGANVLTF | TGTGCCAGCGAACAGACCTTATCTGGGGCCAACGTCCTGACTTTC
TRBJ1-1 | once | TRBD1 | TRBV5-1 | CASSFTGGATEAFF | TGCGCCAGCAGCTTCACAGGGGGCGCCACTGAAGCTTTCTTT
TRBJ2-7 | NA | TRBD2 | TRBV5-4 | CASSLGLAGEQYF | TGTGCCAGCAGCTTGGGGCTAGCGGGCGAGCAGTACTTC
TRBJ1-5 | NA | TRBD1 | TRBV14 | CASSLRDRVNPLCSNQPQHF | TGTGCCAGCAGCCTGAGGGACAGGGTTAACCCACTGTGTAGCAATCAGCCCCAGCATTTT
TRBJ2-2 | NA | TRBD2 | TRBV2 | CASSQLAGGPHGELFF | TGTGCCAGCAGTCAACTAGCGGGAGGGCCTCACGGGGAGCTGTTTTTT
TRBJ2-1 | few | NA | TRBV10-3 | CAISESASFIHNEQFF | TGTGCCATCAGTGAGTCGGCTAGTTTTATCCACAATGAGCAGTTCTTC
TRBJ2-7 | few | TRBD1 | TRBV5-1 | CASSDSGTGYHEQYF | TGCGCCAGCAGCGATTCCGGGACAGGGTACCACGAGCAGTACTTC
TRBJ2-7 | NA | TRBD2 | TRBV18 | CASSTTSGAYEQYF | TGTGCCAGCTCAACTACTAGCGGGGCCTACGAGCAGTACTTC
TRBJ2-2 | NA | TRBD1 | TRBV7-3 | CASSPTGGSTGELFF | TGTGCCAGCAGCCCGACAGGGGGCAGTACCGGGGAGCTGTTTTTT
TRBJ1-5 | few | TRBD1 | TRBV28 | CASSTGGGSNQPQHF | TGTGCCAGCAGTACAGGGGGAGGCAGCAATCAGCCCCAGCATTTT
TRBJ1-1 | NA | NA | TRBV13 | CASSLGAGDTEAFF | TGTGCCAGCAGCTTAGGGGCAGGGGACACTGAAGCTTTCTTT
TRBJ1-4 | NA | NA | TRBV28 | CASSFGREYEKLFF | TGTGCCAGCAGTTTCGGGAGAGAATATGAAAAACTGTTTTTT
TRBJ2-2 | NA | TRBD2 | TRBV28 | CASSLGGAGELFF | TGTGCCAGCAGTTTAGGGGGGGCCGGGGAGCTGTTTTTT
TRBJ2-2 | once | TRBD2 | TRBV7-9 | CASSLTGTSFFSGELFF | TGTGCCAGCAGCTTAACCGGGACTAGTTTTTTTTCCGGGGAGCTGTTTTTT
TRBJ1-6 | few | NA | TRBV7-9 | CASSSSPGTSSYNSPLHF | TGTGCCAGCAGCTCTAGCCCAGGAACGAGCTCCTATAATTCACCCCTCCACTTT
TRBJ1-2 | NA | TRBD1 | TRBV28 | CASMPTGGFYGYTF | TGTGCCAGCATGCCTACAGGGGGCTTCTATGGCTACACCTTC
TRBJ2-1 | once | TRBD2 | TRBV5-1 | CASSYVVGGGGAHNEQFF | TGCGCCAGCAGCTATGTAGTGGGTGGCGGGGGGGCTCATAATGAGCAGTTCTTC
TRBJ2-5 | NA | TRBD2 | TRBV7-9 | CASMKGTSAWETQYF | TGTGCCAGCATGAAGGGGACTAGCGCCTGGGAGACCCAGTACTTC
TRBJ1-2 | NA | NA | TRBV28 | CASSLASGLIHYGYTF | TGTGCCAGCAGTTTAGCGTCCGGTCTGATTCACTATGGCTACACCTTC
TRBJ1-2 | NA | NA | TRBV7-2 | CASSFSRGSYGYTF | TGTGCCAGCAGCTTTTCACGGGGGTCCTATGGCTACACCTTC
TRBJ2-3 | NA | NA | TRBV9 | CASSSQRKGGTDTQYF | TGTGCCAGCAGCTCCCAAAGAAAGGGGGGCACAGATACGCAGTATTTT
TRBJ1-1 | NA | NA | TRBV27 | CASSLRVGRPEAFF | TGTGCCAGCAGTTTGAGGGTTGGGCGGCCTGAAGCTTTCTTT